The 29 T cell receptor beta chains reported below all come from one sample, sequenced in a study of T cell changes during pregnancy in multiple sclerosis. Method: immunoSEQ multiplex PCR; TCRdb's copy keeps in-frame clones and lacks some. Of some 46,000 clones listed, roughly 92% are singletons. Specimen: CD4+ T cells from peripheral blood mononuclear cells, collected after pregnancy. These receptors were obtained from a female donor with multiple sclerosis, enrolled in a pregnancy study.

The chain carries TRBV13 and TRBJ1-1, with 8 bases matching TRBD1. The germline V gene encodes CDR1 PRHDT and CDR2 FYEKMQ (reference sequence). V was pared by 5 bases and J by 5 bases, with 7 bases of the junction left unmatched. CDR3 size: 14 residues. The CDR3 coding sequence is TGTGCCAGCAGCACTCGGACAGGGTTAACTGAAGCTTTCTTT. It translates to CASSTRTGLTEAFF.

The V gene is TRBV7-8, the J gene TRBJ2-1; 9 positions match TRBD2. This CDR3 is built from 18 residues. V lost 4 bases to trimming and J lost 6 bases; unmatched junction nucleotides: 16. Germline V CDR1 and CDR2: SGHVS, FQNEAQ. CDR3 nucleotide sequence: TGTGCCAGCAGCTCCCATAGACTCGCGGGAGGGCCCTTCAATGAGCAGTTCTTC. It is translated as CASSSHRLAGGPFNEQFF. The full variable domain, its missing parts supplied by reference TRBV7-8 and TRBJ2-1, is GAGVSQSPRYKVAKRGQDVALRCDPISGHVSLFWYQQALGQGPEFLTYFQNEAQLDKSGLPSDRFFAERPEGSVSTLKIQRTQQEDSAVYLCASSSHRLAGGPFNEQFFGPGTRLTVL.

The chain couples TRBV4-1 to TRBJ2-7; D possibly corresponds to TRBD2 (5 bases). CDR3 length equals 17 residues. Germline V gene data show CDR1 as MGHRA and CDR2 as YSYEKL. Trimming removed 4 bases from V and 1 base from J, with 20 bases in between. CDR3 residues: CASSPGFAAGRSYEQYF. The DNA of the CDR3 is TGCGCCAGCAGCCCGGGATTCGCTGCGGGCAGATCCTACGAGCAGTACTTC.

This rearrangement joins TRBV23-1 to TRBJ2-7, with 7 bases lining up with TRBD1. TRBV23-1 qualifies as an ORF whose function is uncertain. The CDR3 consists of 16 residues. Germline trimming cut 2 bases from V and 7 bases from J; bases unmatched to any gene: 14. DNA for the CDR3: TGCGCCAGCAGTCAAGTAGGGGGCGCCCCGTCGGGGGAGCAGTACTTC. It encodes CASSQVGGAPSGEQYF.

The V and J genes are TRBV20-1 and TRBJ2-1, with D possibly being TRBD2 (5 bases). The CDR3 covers 11 residues. The germline V gene encodes CDR1 DFQATT and CDR2 SNEGSKA (reference sequence). V lost 6 bases and J 9 bases, leaving 12 bases between the germline ends. The CDR3 region is CSAGPGSEQFF. In DNA form, the CDR3 reads TGCAGTGCAGGCCCGGGAAGTGAGCAGTTCTTC.

CDR3 amino acids: CATSRVGEYRGNYGYTF. CDR3 nucleotides: TGTGCCACCAGCAGAGTGGGGGAGTACAGGGGCAACTATGGCTACACCTTC. This sequence joins TRBV15 and TRBJ1-2; the match to TRBD1 covers 7 bases. Germline CDR1 LNHNV, CDR2 YYDKDF (reference sequence). This CDR3 is built from 17 residues. J was trimmed by 2 bases and V by 1 base; bases with no gene match: 10.

The rearrangement links TRBV29-1 to TRBJ2-2; 8 bases line up with TRBD2. The junction had 10 bases not matched to a gene; V was cut back by 6 bases and J by 4 bases. Germline CDR1 SQVTM, CDR2 ANQGSEA. The CDR3 covers 15 residues. For the CDR3, the DNA is TGCAGCGTCTCGGTGACTAGCGTAAGCACCGGGGAGCTGTTTTTT. Translated: CSVSVTSVSTGELFF.

The chain uses TRBV18 and TRBJ1-1; no firm D call. The CDR3 loop spans 13 amino acids. V lost 3 bases, J lost 4 bases, and 9 bases lay in between. CDR1 and CDR2 from the germline V gene are KGHSH and LQKENI. CDR3 loop: CASSPRESTEAFF. In DNA, the CDR3 is TGTGCCAGCTCACCGCGGGAGAGCACTGAAGCTTTCTTT.

This chain uses TRBV7-9 with TRBJ2-7, with 9 bases that match TRBD1. Germline CDR1 and CDR2: SEHNR and FQNEAQ (reference sequence). The CDR3 extends over 15 amino acids. With V trimmed by 5 bases and J by 6 bases, 11 bases remained unmatched. The CDR3 is CASSPRDRVWSEQYF. The CDR3 DNA is TGTGCCAGCAGCCCCCGGGACAGGGTATGGAGCGAGCAGTACTTC.

The CDR3 loop is CASSLWLLAGVEQYF. The CDR3 bases are TGTGCCAGCAGTTTATGGTTACTAGCGGGGGTCGAGCAGTACTTC. This sequence joins TRBV27 and TRBJ2-7; 11 bases are shared with TRBD2. The V gene's germline CDR1 is MNHEY and CDR2 SMNVEV (reference sequence). With V trimmed by 1 base and J by 6 bases, 5 bases remained unmatched. CDR3 length equals 15 residues.

V and J are TRBV18 and TRBJ2-3, with TRBD2 identical over 8 bases. CDR1 and CDR2 (germline): KGHSH, LQKENI. The CDR3 extends over 15 amino acids. The V segment lost 6 bases and the J segment 0 bases; nucleotides outside the gene matches: 5. CDR3 amino acids: CASSRGGQSTDTQYF. The CDR3 DNA is TGTGCCAGCTCCCGGGGGGGGCAGAGCACAGATACGCAGTATTTT.

This chain uses TRBV7-2 with TRBJ2-1; the match to TRBD2 covers 8 bases. V lost 4 bases, J lost 7 bases, and 12 bases stayed unmatched. Germline values: CDR1 SGHTA, CDR2 FQGNSA. There are 16 residues in the CDR3. The chain's CDR3 is CASSSPGGGGRNEQFF. For the CDR3, the DNA is TGTGCCAGCAGCTCTCCCGGGGGGGGAGGGCGAAATGAGCAGTTCTTC.

The rearrangement links TRBV11-2 to TRBJ2-7; D gene ambiguous. Germline assignment: CDR1 SGHAT and CDR2 FQNNGV. The CDR3 is made up of 13 amino acids. The V and J ends lost 5 bases and 4 bases respectively, with 12 bases between them. The CDR3 nucleotides are TGTGCCAGCAGCCTAGGTCAGAAATACGAGCAGTACTTC. Residues: CASSLGQKYEQYF.

V gene TRBV28 combines with J gene TRBJ1-4; 7 nucleotides line up with TRBD1. Germline CDR1 is MDHEN and CDR2 is SYDVKM. V shed 7 bases, J shed 5 bases, and the junction held 10 bases outside the gene matches. This CDR3 region has 15 residues. The CDR3 loop is CASTPWSGGNEKLFF. DNA of the CDR3: TGTGCCAGCACCCCATGGTCAGGGGGGAATGAAAAACTGTTTTTT.

This clone was seen just once. The gene calls are TRBV19 and TRBJ1-2, with 8 bases matching TRBD1. The germline gives CDR1 LNHDA, CDR2 SQIVND (reference sequence). The CDR3 runs to 17 residues. J gave up 8 bases and V 0 bases, and 14 bases lay outside the gene matches. Here the CDR3 reads CASSIDQGTGGVGGYTF. The CDR3 DNA follows: TGTGCCAGTAGTATAGACCAAGGAACAGGGGGAGTTGGCGGCTACACCTTC.

The gene calls are TRBV6-1 and TRBJ2-7; 11 bases fit TRBD2. With 5 bases clipped from V and 3 bases from J, the junction kept 3 bases outside the gene matches. This CDR3 has 14 residues. Germline V lookup: CDR1 MNHNS, CDR2 SASEGT. CDR3 sequence (DNA): TGTGCCAGCAGTTCTAGCGGGAGGTACTACGAGCAGTACTTC. The encoded protein is CASSSSGRYYEQYF.

This clone was found once. This sequence joins TRBV6-6 and TRBJ1-3, with D hard to call. The germline CDR1 and CDR2 sequences are MNHNY and SVGAGI (reference sequence). Trimming stripped 5 bases from V and 5 bases from J, with 16 bases between. This CDR3 contains 15 residues. The CDR3: CASSQLSRLRNTIYF. CDR3 nucleotides: TGTGCCAGCAGTCAGCTCAGCAGGCTTCGAAACACCATATATTTT.

The rearrangement uses TRBV18 and TRBJ2-3, with 9 bases matching TRBD2. CDR3 size: 18 residues. The germline CDR1 and CDR2 sequences are KGHSH and LQKENI. After removal of 1 base from V and 1 base from J, the junction contained 9 bases not matched to a gene. DNA for the CDR3: TGTGCCAGCTCACCACTTGGCCTAGCGGGATCCGGCACAGATACGCAGTATTTT. Translating it yields CASSPLGLAGSGTDTQYF.

This chain uses TRBV6-6 with TRBJ2-2, with D maybe TRBD2 (5 bases). Germline values: CDR1 MNHNY, CDR2 SVGAGI (reference sequence). The CDR3 runs 14 residues. V dropped 1 base and J dropped 5 bases, with 8 bases sitting between them. The DNA for the CDR3 is TGTGCCAGCAGTTACTTTACTAGTACCGGGGAGCTGTTTTTT. Its protein is CASSYFTSTGELFF.

CDR3 amino acids: CASSLGQGAGRAFF. The CDR3 DNA is TGCGCCAGCAGCTTGGGGCAGGGGGCAGGTAGGGCTTTCTTT. This sequence joins TRBV5-1 and TRBJ1-1; 8 bases fit TRBD1. The CDR3 loop spans 14 amino acids. CDR1 SGHRS and CDR2 YFSETQ come from the germline V gene. V lost 0 bases and J lost 11; bases outside the gene matches: 9.

This clone was seen once. The V gene is TRBV19, the J gene TRBJ2-5; D perhaps matches TRBD1 (5 bases). CDR3 length equals 13 residues. Germline V CDR1 and CDR2: LNHDA, SQIVND (reference sequence). Trimming shortened V by 3 bases and J by 5 bases, and 10 bases separated the two germline ends. CDR3 in amino acids: CASSIQGRETQYF. CDR3 nucleotides: TGTGCCAGTAGTATTCAGGGTCGCGAGACCCAGTACTTC.

The rearrangement uses TRBV9 and TRBJ2-1, with TRBD1 identical over 7 bases. The germline V gene encodes CDR1 SGDLS and CDR2 YYNGEE. After removal of 3 bases from V and 8 bases from J, the junction contained 5 bases not matched to a gene. The CDR3 runs to 13 residues. The CDR3 coding sequence is TGTGCCAGCAGCGGACAGGGATGGGATGAGCAGTTCTTC. This sequence encodes CASSGQGWDEQFF.

This clone came up once. The V gene is TRBV10-3, the J gene TRBJ2-1; 7 bases match TRBD2. The germline CDR1 and CDR2 sequences are ENHRY and SYGVKD. The CDR3 is 15 amino acids. With 10 bases clipped from V and 1 base from J, the junction kept 10 bases outside the gene matches. This chain's CDR3 is CATSRSGESYNEQFF. The CDR3 bases are TGTGCCACCAGCAGGAGCGGGGAATCCTACAATGAGCAGTTCTTC.

The chain is built from TRBV5-1 and TRBJ2-7; D gene unclear. Germline CDR1 and CDR2: SGHRS and YFSETQ. Trimming took 0 bases from V and 3 from J, leaving 7 bases between them. The CDR3 runs to 13 residues. The CDR3 DNA is TGCGCCAGCAGCTTGGTCCCCGGCTACGAGCAGTACTTC. Encoded protein: CASSLVPGYEQYF.

V is TRBV27 and J is TRBJ2-3; 9 bases align to TRBD2. The CDR3 is 15 amino acids. Trimming removed 6 bases from V and 1 base from J; junction bases left unmatched: 5. The germline V gene encodes CDR1 MNHEY and CDR2 SMNVEV (reference sequence). The CDR3 protein is CASSSSGTGTDTQYF. In nucleotides, the CDR3 is TGTGCCAGCAGCTCTAGCGGGACAGGCACAGATACGCAGTATTTT.

The sample holds one count of this clone. V gene TRBV5-1 combines with J gene TRBJ2-3, with 9 bases lining up with TRBD2. The CDR3 covers 16 residues. The J segment lost 4 bases and the V segment lost 6 bases, leaving 12 bases of the junction unmatched. Per germline, CDR1 SGHRS and CDR2 YFSETQ. Here the CDR3 DNA reads TGCGCCAGCAATCTCCGGGGAGCGGGAGGATCAGATACGCAGTATTTT. Amino acid sequence: CASNLRGAGGSDTQYF.

The V and J genes are TRBV11-2 and TRBJ2-2; possible D gene TRBD2, 6 bases. The V gene's germline CDR1 is SGHAT and CDR2 FQNNGV. Trimming took 5 bases from V and 2 from J, leaving 15 bases between them. The CDR3 is 16 amino acids. Here the CDR3 DNA reads TGTGCCAGCAGCCATGGGACTTTTTCTAACACCGGGGAGCTGTTTTTT. It encodes CASSHGTFSNTGELFF.

The chain carries TRBV4-1 and TRBJ2-2, with 10 bases fitting TRBD2. V was clipped by 1 base and J by 2 bases; unmatched bases: 4. This CDR3 spans 17 amino acids. Germline V gives CDR1 MGHRA, CDR2 YSYEKL. Written as DNA, the CDR3 is TGCGCCAGCAGCCAAGTCGGACTAGCGGTTAACACCGGGGAGCTGTTTTTT. It codes for CASSQVGLAVNTGELFF.

The V gene is TRBV30, the J gene TRBJ2-3; 10 bases fit TRBD2. Germline V gene lookup returns CDR1 GTSNPN and CDR2 SVGIG (reference sequence). CDR3 length: 17 amino acids. Trimming removed 0 bases from V and 4 bases from J; junction bases left unmatched: 10. CDR3: CAWSVSKPAGGADTQYF. Written as DNA, the CDR3 is TGTGCCTGGAGTGTAAGCAAGCCAGCGGGAGGGGCAGATACGCAGTATTTT.